In its sample, the clone carrying this T cell receptor (beta chain) was seen once. These data belong to a study of shared T cell receptors in the human thymus. This CDR3 region has 16 residues. The germline V gene has CDR1 MGHDK and CDR2 SYGVNS. Trimming pared 3 bases from V and 4 bases from J, leaving 18 bases between. Only in-frame clones appear in the TCRdb table, and some are missing; sequencing was by immunoSEQ multiplex PCR. The sample lists some 700,000 clones, approximately 87% occurring once. The sample was also reused in another study, on human thymus T cells. That work contributes: Healthy Finnish infants undergoing corrective surgery for congenital heart defects were the donors. The thymus was resected at corrective cardiac surgery. Apparent skewing of V and J gene usage characterized both thymic and blood repertoires. What related research reported was that thymic repertoires overlapped highly among unrelated individuals.

The receptor comes from a boy under two years old with a congenital heart defect. The rearrangement links TRBV25-1 to TRBJ2-5, with D possibly TRBD2 on 7 matching bases. The sequenced sample consisted of thymocytes. CDR3 coding DNA: TGTGCCAGCAGTGAGGTGTCGGGGGGCGCGGGAGAGACCCAGTACTTC. It encodes CASSEVSGGAGETQYF.